Below, 5 T cell receptor beta chains from the same sample are listed, as sequenced in a study of T cells expressing NK-cell markers. TCRdb re-called the 5' RACE reads; one entry per CDR3 protein, DNA not given. The repertoire table contains under 500,000 distinct CDR3 sequences. The sequenced material came from blood T cells: a sorted CD56 or NKG2C T cell subset, CD4+ or CD8+ T cells, or bulk PBMC T cells (not recorded which). The receptor source for this set is a woman aged 18 to 75 in good health.

This chain joins TRBV11-2 and TRBJ1-1; TCRdb's D call of TRBD1 is untestable without DNA. The germline V gene has CDR1 SGHAT and CDR2 FQNNGV. CDR3 length: 18 residues. The CDR3 sequence: CASSPTRPGELPNTEAFF.

V usage is TRBV12-3 or TRBV12-4 and J usage is TRBJ1-2; without DNA, the TCRdb call of TRBD1 cannot be checked. This CDR3 is 13 amino acids long. The CDR3 reads CASSSQGDNGYTF.

The V and J genes are TRBV6-2 or TRBV6-3 and TRBJ1-5; TCRdb gives TRBD1 as the D gene, but with no DNA this cannot be confirmed. This CDR3 comprises 16 residues. Germline V lookup: CDR1 MNHEY, CDR2 SVGEGT. This chain's CDR3 is CASRSILMGAPQPQHF.

The chain has TRBV7-2 and TRBJ2-7. This CDR3 has 13 residues. From germline, CDR1 is SGHTA and CDR2 FQGNSA. The CDR3 loop reads CASSFYGVDEQYF.

The genes are TRBV7-2 and TRBJ1-2. Germline V lookup: CDR1 SGHTA, CDR2 FQGNSA. The CDR3 totals 11 residues. The CDR3 reads CASSFSSGYTF. Drawing the rest from reference TRBV7-2 and TRBJ1-2, the complete variable domain is GAGVSQSPSNKVTEKGKDVELRCDPISGHTALYWYRQSLGQGLEFLIYFQGNSAPDKSGLPSDRFSAERTGGSVSTLTIQRTQQEDSAVYLCASSFSSGYTFGSGTRLTVV.